These T cell receptor beta chains were read from a single sample in a study of blood T cell repertoires in COVID-19. Only in-frame clones appear in the TCRdb table, and some are missing; sequencing was by immunoSEQ multiplex PCR. The data hold around 3,000 clones, with 75% to 90% observed a single time. The sequencing input was peripheral blood. These receptors came from a human donor with active COVID-19. The donor label of this sample is uncertain. Both conserved end residues are trimmed from each CDR3.

cdr3_aa j_call v_call
ATSDHYSASYNEQF TRBJ2-1 TRBV24-1
ASSPYPGDFNQPQH TRBJ1-5 TRBV5-1
ASSSRTSGGASWETQY TRBJ2-5 TRBV9
ASSVSEGAWGNIQY TRBJ2-4 TRBV9
APAGVASTIY TRBJ1-3 TRBV6-5
ASSYGASSYNEQF TRBJ2-1 TRBV6-5
ASSFRLTGELF TRBJ2-2 TRBV6-5
ASSNYRSSYNEQF TRBJ2-1 TRBV21-1
ASSLGQRNEKLF TRBJ1-4 TRBV5-1
ASRPGTPPSYEQY TRBJ2-7 TRBV28
ASSGPVSGNTIY TRBJ1-3 TRBV19
ASSVLSGTQY TRBJ2-5 TRBV11-2
ASSPRIFSATSSTDTQY TRBJ2-3 TRBV4-3
ATSAIRTLAGGNNEQF TRBJ2-1 TRBV24-1
ASSTGGRLYGYT TRBJ1-2 TRBV6-5
ASSYSKVGKWDGYT TRBJ1-2 TRBV6-6
ASSEAPLAGGEQF TRBJ2-1 TRBV2
ASSSGGSIGQPQH TRBJ1-5 TRBV6-5
ASGLASETSVSNEQF TRBJ2-1 TRBV12-5
ASSLWPQTGRNQPQH TRBJ1-5 TRBV7-9
ASSTGGGVAETQY TRBJ2-5 TRBV5-6
ASSLFSPPTPGNTIY TRBJ1-3 TRBV28
ASGETTDTQY TRBJ2-3 TRBV28
ASSVTGTGVQPQH TRBJ1-5 TRBV6-6
ASSELYAGAREDEQY TRBJ2-7 TRBV6-4
ASSYGGSSYNEQF TRBJ2-1 TRBV6-5
ASSYSTGGANVLT TRBJ2-6 TRBV6-2/TRBV6-3
ASSLDLYSSYNEQF TRBJ2-1 TRBV7-2
ASSVERSPLH TRBJ1-6 TRBV9
ASSLEEGWTGELF TRBJ2-2 TRBV5-1